Listed below are T cell receptor beta chains from one sample, sequenced in a study of cytomegalovirus exposure and HLA in healthy donors. Using immunoSEQ multiplex PCR, the repertoire was profiled, and TCRdb retains in-frame clones only, with some absent. The sample yields 65,000 to 90,000 clones, of which the top ten take up approximately 2.9%. Sequencing was done on a sample of PBMCs. The receptors were sampled from a man aged 40-49 years in good health and CMV-seronegative. Each CDR3 is given with its conserved first and last residue. D genes are given only for firm matches.

j_gene | d_gene | v_gene | CDR3aa | CDR3nt
TRBJ2-1 | TRBD1 | TRBV6-5 | CASSRGGQGPNEQFF | TGTGCCAGCAGTCGCGGGGGACAGGGACCCAATGAGCAGTTCTTC
TRBJ1-1 | TRBD1 | TRBV30 | CAWGQGNTEAFF | TGTGCCTGGGGACAGGGCAACACTGAAGCTTTCTTT
TRBJ2-5 | - | TRBV5-1 | CASSPTRGEQTQYF | TGCGCCAGCAGCCCGACCAGGGGGGAGCAGACCCAGTACTTC
TRBJ1-6 | - | TRBV4-2 | CASSQDQNSPLHF | TGTGCCAGCAGCCAAGACCAGAATTCACCCCTCCACTTT
TRBJ2-7 | TRBD2 | TRBV6-1 | CASSEGSGGAYEQYF | TGTGCCAGCAGTGAAGGGAGCGGGGGTGCCTACGAGCAGTACTTC
TRBJ2-1 | - | TRBV18 | CASSPRDNYNEQFF | TGTGCCAGCTCACCCCGGGACAATTACAATGAGCAGTTCTTC
TRBJ2-4 | TRBD1 | TRBV5-8 | CASSLGDSLAKNIQYF | TGTGCCAGCAGCTTGGGGGACAGCTTGGCCAAAAACATTCAGTACTTC
TRBJ2-1 | - | TRBV7-8 | CASNKLATGEQFF | TGTGCCAGCAACAAACTAGCTACCGGTGAGCAGTTCTTC
TRBJ2-1 | TRBD2 | TRBV7-2 | CASSNLAASYNEQFF | TGTGCCAGCAGCAACCTAGCGGCCTCCTACAATGAGCAGTTCTTC
TRBJ2-1 | TRBD1 | TRBV6-1 | CASSVIGTGTNEQFF | TGTGCCAGCAGTGTTATTGGGACAGGGACCAATGAGCAGTTCTTC
TRBJ2-1 | - | TRBV18 | CASSLDSEGNEQFF | TGTGCCAGCTCATTGGACAGCGAAGGGAATGAGCAGTTCTTC
TRBJ2-3 | TRBD2 | TRBV18 | CASSPPGGGPDTDTQYF | TGTGCCAGCTCACCACCTGGCGGGGGGCCCGACACAGATACGCAGTATTTT
TRBJ1-1 | - | TRBV6-5 | CASTRNTEAFF | TGTGCCAGCACCCGGAACACTGAAGCTTTCTTT
TRBJ2-7 | TRBD1 | TRBV5-8 | CASSLGTGGNEQYF | TGTGCCAGCAGCTTGGGGACAGGTGGCAACGAGCAGTACTTC
TRBJ2-2 | - | TRBV7-7 | CASSLSLEGMNTGELFF | TGTGCTAGCAGCTTATCACTGGAGGGGATGAACACCGGGGAGCTGTTTTTT
TRBJ1-6 | TRBD1 | TRBV6-1 | CASSPDRNSPLHF | TGTGCCAGCAGTCCGGACAGGAATTCACCCCTCCACTTT
TRBJ2-7 | TRBD2 | TRBV6-6 | CASSPGSGGFEQYF | TGTGCCAGCAGCCCGGGGAGCGGGGGGTTCGAGCAGTACTTC
TRBJ2-3 | - | TRBV18 | CASSPYHGQLSTDTQYF | TGTGCCAGCTCACCCTATCATGGACAGTTGAGCACAGATACGCAGTATTTT
TRBJ2-1 | TRBD2 | TRBV18 | CASSPPSGGLNNEQFF | TGTGCCAGCTCACCACCCAGCGGGGGGCTAAACAATGAGCAGTTCTTC
TRBJ1-3 | - | TRBV10-3 | CAISARTTLYF | TGTGCCATCAGTGCTCGGACAACCCTATATTTT
TRBJ1-5 | TRBD1 | TRBV5-5 | CASSLWSGGGQPQHF | TGTGCCAGCAGCTTGTGGTCAGGGGGCGGTCAGCCCCAGCATTTT
TRBJ1-3 | TRBD1 | TRBV13 | CASSSDRGRTSGNTIYF | TGTGCCAGCAGCTCGGACAGGGGAAGAACCTCTGGAAACACCATATATTTT
TRBJ2-3 | - | TRBV5-6 | CASSLASTDTQYF | TGTGCCAGCAGCTTGGCTAGCACAGATACGCAGTATTTT
TRBJ1-1 | TRBD1 | TRBV13 | CASFDRGRRVEAFF | TGTGCCAGCTTTGACAGGGGGCGCCGCGTGGAAGCTTTCTTT
TRBJ1-6 | - | TRBV5-6 | CASSLGYLNSPLHF | TGTGCCAGCAGCTTGGGGTATCTAAATTCACCCCTCCACTTT
TRBJ1-1 | - | TRBV18 | CASSLYREMNTEAFF | TGTGCCAGCTCCTTATACAGAGAAATGAACACTGAAGCTTTCTTT
TRBJ1-6 | TRBD1 | TRBV6-1 | CASGTVYNSPLHF | TGTGCCAGCGGGACAGTCTATAATTCACCCCTCCACTTT
TRBJ1-1 | - | TRBV7-9 | CASSLAVRGIQAFF | TGTGCCAGCAGCTTAGCGGTAAGAGGGATTCAAGCTTTCTTT
TRBJ1-6 | TRBD1 | TRBV5-4 | CASSGQGRTRNSPLHF | TGTGCCAGCAGCGGACAGGGGAGGACCCGGAATTCACCCCTCCACTTT
TRBJ2-1 | - | TRBV6-6 | CASRSSGQSNEQFF | TGTGCCAGCAGATCCAGCGGGCAATCCAATGAGCAGTTCTTC
TRBJ2-7 | TRBD1 | TRBV6-5 | CASRGTDRSYEQYF | TGTGCCAGCAGGGGGACGGACAGGTCCTACGAGCAGTACTTC
TRBJ1-5 | TRBD1 | TRBV19 | CASSSPGQGPHQPQHF | TGTGCCAGTAGTTCCCCGGGACAGGGCCCTCATCAGCCCCAGCATTTT
TRBJ2-7 | - | TRBV5-1 | CASSFGGTYEQYF | TGCGCCAGCAGCTTCGGGGGTACCTACGAGCAGTACTTC
TRBJ1-1 | - | TRBV7-8 | CASSPRVLNTEAFF | TGTGCCAGCAGCCCCAGGGTACTGAACACTGAAGCTTTCTTT
TRBJ1-5 | TRBD1 | TRBV5-1 | CASSLKTGGDQPQHF | TGCGCCAGCAGCTTAAAGACAGGGGGCGATCAGCCCCAGCATTTT
TRBJ1-2 | TRBD1 | TRBV9 | CASSVAGTEGAYGYTF | TGTGCCAGCAGCGTAGCTGGGACAGAAGGGGCCTATGGCTACACCTTC
TRBJ2-7 | TRBD1 | TRBV30 | CTWTSGQGYEQYF | TGTACCTGGACCTCGGGACAGGGGTACGAGCAGTACTTC
TRBJ1-4 | - | TRBV5-1 | CASSLEGQWRGEKLFF | TGCGCCAGCAGCTTGGAGGGCCAGTGGAGGGGTGAAAAACTGTTTTTT
TRBJ2-2 | TRBD1 | TRBV5-1 | CASSLGQGSSTGELFF | TGCGCCAGCAGCCTGGGACAGGGCAGCTCCACCGGGGAGCTGTTTTTT
TRBJ2-7 | TRBD1 | TRBV6-5 | CASRAPDRGLGEQYF | TGTGCCAGCAGAGCCCCGGACAGGGGATTAGGCGAGCAGTACTTC